The 21 T cell receptor beta chains given below trace back to one sample, sequenced in a study of CD8 T cells in ankylosing spondylitis. TCRdb fed the 5' RACE reads into MiXCR, producing one record per CDR3 protein. The table has roughly 140,000 distinct CDR3 sequences, approximately 48% seen once; the top ten hold approximately 16%. The sequencing input was synovial fluid, either unsorted or a sorted T cell fraction (not recorded which). Receptors originate from a male donor with ankylosing spondylitis.

This clonotype was observed a few times. The chain is built from TRBV5-1 and TRBJ1-1, with TRBD1 matching over 9 bases. CDR1 is SGHRS and CDR2 is YFSETQ in the germline V gene. This CDR3 region has 15 residues. The V and J ends lost 4 bases and 0 bases, in that order; junction bases with no gene match: 4. CDR3 protein: CASSGYRGLNTEAFF. CDR3 nucleotides: TGCGCCAGCAGCGGATACAGGGGGCTGAACACTGAAGCTTTCTTT.

This clonotype has at least ten counts. The chain uses TRBV9 and TRBJ2-5; the D call may be TRBD1 or TRBD2 (6 bases each). The CDR3 contains 17 residues. CDR1 and CDR2 from the germline V gene are SGDLS and YYNGEE. The V end was cut by 3 bases, the J end by 5 bases, with 23 bases between. The CDR3, as DNA: TGTGCCAGCAGCGGAGCGGGTGATTTGGGGGGCTGGGAGACCCAGTACTTC. It yields the protein CASSGAGDLGGWETQYF. Complete variable domain (other parts from reference TRBV9 and TRBJ2-5): DSGVTQTPKHLITATGQRVTLRCSPRSGDLSVYWYQQSLDQGLQFLIQYYNGEERAKGNILERFSAQQFPDLHSELNLSSLELGDSALYFCASSGAGDLGGWETQYFGPGTRLLVL.

J is TRBJ1-5 and V is TRBV5-5; a weak D match, TRBD1 (6 bases). CDR1 is SGHKS, CDR2 YYEKEE, per germline (reference sequence). The CDR3 consists of 14 residues. V was trimmed by 2 bases and J by 6 bases, leaving 12 bases between them. As DNA, the CDR3 is TGTGCCAGCAGCTTATTCCGGGGGGCTCAGCCCCAGCATTTT. It specifies CASSLFRGAQPQHF.

The chain uses TRBV12-3 or TRBV12-4 and TRBJ1-1; D is unresolved. Deletions cut 6 bases from V and 11 bases from J, with 13 bases between. The CDR3 is made up of 11 amino acids. The CDR3 loop reads CASSYLGLAFF. The CDR3 nucleotides read TGTGCCAGCAGCTACCTGGGTCTGGCTTTCTTT.

The V and J genes are TRBV4-1 and TRBJ1-2; tentative D call: TRBD1 (6 bases). Germline-derived CDR1 and CDR2 are MGHRA and YSYEKL. The CDR3 loop spans 17 amino acids. The V end lost 0 bases, the J end lost 7 bases, and 21 bases lay between the germline ends. The CDR3 here is CASSQDAVRGYFSGYTF. The CDR3 DNA follows: TGCGCCAGCAGCCAAGACGCGGTAAGGGGGTACTTCTCTGGCTACACCTTC.

This sequence joins TRBV28 and TRBJ2-1; 7 nucleotides line up with TRBD1. The germline CDR1 and CDR2 sequences are MDHEN and SYDVKM. The CDR3 loop spans 15 amino acids. Trimming removed 6 bases from V and 3 bases from J; junction bases left unmatched: 8. The DNA of the CDR3 is TGTGCCAGCAGCCGGGACAGCCCATTCTACAATGAGCAGTTCTTC. Its translation: CASSRDSPFYNEQFF.

This clonotype was counted a few times. This chain uses TRBV2 with TRBJ1-2, with 9 bases that match TRBD1. The ends lost 8 bases at V and 4 bases at J; junction bases unmatched: 11. Looked up from germline, CDR1 is SNHLY and CDR2 is FYNNEI. The CDR3 sequence is 15 residues long. The CDR3 sequence: CASGNRGPTGYGYTF. The DNA of the CDR3 is TGTGCCAGCGGGAACAGGGGGCCCACCGGCTATGGCTACACCTTC.

The chain couples TRBV28 to TRBJ1-5; 7 bases align to TRBD1. V dropped 3 bases and J dropped 0; count of bases not matched to a gene: 11. There are 18 residues in the CDR3. Looked up from germline, CDR1 is MDHEN and CDR2 is SYDVKM. Written as DNA, the CDR3 is TGTGCCAGCAGTTTCGGGACAGTCACTTATTATAGCAATCAGCCCCAGCATTTT. Amino acid sequence: CASSFGTVTYYSNQPQHF.

This clonotype was seen only a few times. V is TRBV5-1 and J is TRBJ2-1, with D possibly TRBD1 on 6 matching bases. The CDR3 loop spans 18 amino acids. The germline CDR1 and CDR2 sequences are SGHRS and YFSETQ. Trimming left V 0 bases short and J 5 bases short, with 21 bases between. The CDR3, as DNA: TGCGCCAGCAGCTTGGCCCTAAACTCCGGGACACTTCACAATGAGCAGTTCTTC. It translates to CASSLALNSGTLHNEQFF.

The chain carries TRBV29-1 and TRBJ1-1; D unclear. Germline V gene sequence: CDR1 SQVTM, CDR2 ANQGSEA. The CDR3 is made up of 12 amino acids. Deletions cut 3 bases from V and 1 base from J, with 6 bases between. The DNA of the CDR3 is TGCAGCGTTGAGCAGCAGAACACTGAAGCTTTCTTT. It translates to CSVEQQNTEAFF.

This clonotype was seen a few times. The rearrangement uses TRBV15 and TRBJ1-1; D is uncertain. This CDR3 has 18 amino acids. CDR1 and CDR2 (germline): LNHNV, YYDKDF (reference sequence). The V gene lost 1 base and the J gene lost 1 base, with 19 bases spanning the gap. CDR3 sequence: CATSRVPTQTPPNTEAFF. CDR3 bases: TGTGCCACCAGCAGAGTCCCCACTCAGACACCTCCGAACACTGAAGCTTTCTTT.

This clonotype occurred many times. The chain links TRBV12-3 or TRBV12-4 to TRBJ2-7; 9 nucleotides align to TRBD1. Unmatched junction bases numbered 11, after V lost 6 bases and J lost 5 bases. The CDR3 has 15 residues. CDR3 coding DNA: TGTGCCAGCAGCATAACCGGGACAGGGTTCAACGAGCAGTACTTC. It codes for CASSITGTGFNEQYF.

In its sample, this clonotype was seen a few times. The chain combines TRBV4-1 with TRBJ1-1; D is possibly TRBD1 (5 bases). V lost 8 bases and J lost 7, with 11 bases in between. The CDR3 totals 11 residues. Germline V CDR1 and CDR2: MGHRA, YSYEKL. The CDR3 region is CASDGGGEAFF. In nucleotides, the CDR3 is TGCGCCAGCGACGGGGGTGGTGAAGCTTTCTTT.

This clonotype is judged medium-sized (0.01 to 0.1%). J is TRBJ2-3 and V is TRBV19; no clear D. Trimming left V 1 base short and J 5 bases short, with 4 bases between. Germline V gives CDR1 LNHDA, CDR2 SQIVND (reference sequence). The CDR3 contains 12 residues. Written as DNA, the CDR3 is TGTGCCAGTAGTATAGGGGTAGATACGCAGTATTTT. This translates into CASSIGVDTQYF.

The chain uses TRBV7-6 and TRBJ2-2, with TRBD1 identical over 8 bases. Per germline, CDR1 SGHVS and CDR2 FNYEAQ. V lost 5 bases, J lost 3 bases, and 5 bases stayed unmatched. CDR3 length equals 15 residues. CDR3 DNA: TGTGCCAGCAGCCAACAGGGGGTCGACACCGGGGAGCTGTTTTTT. Translated: CASSQQGVDTGELFF.

This clonotype was detected ten times or more. The chain employs TRBV5-1 and TRBJ2-3, with D possibly being TRBD1 (6 bases). From germline, CDR1 is SGHRS and CDR2 YFSETQ. Trimming shortened V by 4 bases and J by 5 bases, and 8 bases separated the two germline ends. The CDR3 has 12 amino acids. In DNA form, the CDR3 reads TGCGCCAGCAGCGTAGGGGGAGATACGCAGTATTTT. Protein: CASSVGGDTQYF.

Many counts were recorded for this clonotype. This rearrangement joins TRBV27 to TRBJ2-7; TRBD1 aligns across 12 bases. V trimming: 2 bases; J trimming: 5 bases; junction bases outside the gene matches: 4. Germline CDR1 and CDR2: MNHEY and SMNVEV (reference sequence). The CDR3 runs to 15 residues. The chain's CDR3 is CASSLRGQGAHEQYF. Here the CDR3 DNA reads TGTGCCAGCAGTTTAAGGGGACAGGGGGCGCACGAGCAGTACTTC.

The rearrangement uses TRBV5-1 and TRBJ2-7; 7 bases align to TRBD1. In germline, CDR1 is SGHRS, CDR2 YFSETQ. V gave up 3 bases and J gave up 7 bases; unmatched junction bases: 19. The CDR3 contains 17 residues. CDR3: CASSSEDREALLREQYF. The CDR3 DNA reads as TGCGCCAGCAGCTCAGAAGACAGGGAAGCCCTTCTACGGGAGCAGTACTTC.

In the case of this clonotype: A read error may be the cause here, since a much bigger clone is one base away. This CDR3 is CASSQDLAGGRVQFF. The CDR3 DNA reads as TGCGCCAGCAGCCAAGATCTAGCGGGAGGTCGGGTGCAGTTCTTC. The chain combines TRBV4-3 with TRBJ2-1; 11 positions match TRBD2. J lost 12 bases, V lost 0 bases, and 7 bases had no gene match. The V gene's germline CDR1 is LGHNA and CDR2 YSLEER. The CDR3 runs to 15 residues.

This sequence joins TRBV29-1 and TRBJ2-5, with a weak D call TRBD2 (6 bases). CDR1 is SQVTM and CDR2 is ANQGSEA in the germline V gene. This CDR3 is built from 14 residues. V was clipped by 7 bases and J by 4 bases, with 19 bases between them. CDR3 nucleotide sequence: TGCAGCGAAATAGACACGGGGGTCTCAGAGACCCAGTACTTC. Encoded protein: CSEIDTGVSETQYF.

The rearrangement links TRBV4-3 to TRBJ2-4, with 8 bases aligning to TRBD2. V gave up 4 bases and J gave up 10 bases; unmatched junction bases: 3. CDR3 length equals 12 residues. The germline V gene has CDR1 LGHNA and CDR2 YSLEER. Here the CDR3 reads CASSLPGGIQYF. The CDR3 DNA sequence: TGCGCCAGCAGCCTCCCGGGAGGGATTCAGTACTTC.